Listed below are T cell receptor beta chains from one sample, sequenced in a study of blood T cell repertoires in COVID-19. Method: immunoSEQ multiplex PCR; TCRdb's copy keeps in-frame clones and lacks some. This sample has around 270,000 clones, with around 90% found just once. The sequencing sample was made of PBMCs or T cells enriched from blood (not recorded which). These receptors were taken from a woman aged 40 to 50 who had been exposed to COVID-19. Both conserved end residues are part of each CDR3. D genes are given only for firm matches. Only part of the rows carry a size: once, few, many, or a class if the clone is expanded.

DNA,CDR3,length,V,D,J,size
TGTGCCAGCAGCTTAGCCGGGACAGGGGGGTCGGGCACTGAAGCTTTCTTT,CASSLAGTGGSGTEAFF,17,TRBV7-9,TRBD1,TRBJ1-1,once
TGTGCCAGCAGCTTCGACAGGGGGTCAGACACCATATATTTT,CASSFDRGSDTIYF,14,TRBV7-9,TRBD1,TRBJ1-3,-
TGTGCCAGCAGTCAAACCCGGGACACCAGCCGTTGGGTGAGTACCCAGCATTTT,CASSQTRDTSRWVSTQHF,18,TRBV6-6,-,TRBJ1-5,-
TGTGCCAGCAGCCCGGACAGGGGCCAAGAGACCCAGTACTTC,CASSPDRGQETQYF,14,TRBV13,TRBD1,TRBJ2-5,-
TGTGCCAGCAGCGTGGACAGGGGGCGCTTGGGCAATTCACCCCTCCACTTT,CASSVDRGRLGNSPLHF,17,TRBV11-2,TRBD1,TRBJ1-6,-
TGTGCCAGCAGTTACGTAGGGGGTCTAGCTTTCTTT,CASSYVGGLAFF,12,TRBV6-5,-,TRBJ1-1,-
TGTGCCAGCCGAAGCCAGGGTGGCTACACCTTC,CASRSQGGYTF,11,TRBV27,-,TRBJ1-2,-
TGTGCCAGCAGCCAAGGCTACACGGGACTAGCGGGGGGCTCCTACGAGCAGTACTTC,CASSQGYTGLAGGSYEQYF,19,TRBV3-1/TRBV3-2,TRBD2,TRBJ2-7,-
TGTGCCAGCCATCCCCGGGCGGGGGGCACAGATACGCAGTATTTT,CASHPRAGGTDTQYF,15,TRBV27,TRBD2,TRBJ2-3,-
TGTGCCAGCAGCGGGTACAGGTCTAACTATGGCTACACCTTC,CASSGYRSNYGYTF,14,TRBV2,-,TRBJ1-2,-
TGTGCCAGCAGCTTAGGAACGGGAAGTAACACTGAAGCTTTCTTT,CASSLGTGSNTEAFF,15,TRBV7-9,-,TRBJ1-1,-
TGTGCCAGTAGCTATAGCTTTGATACGCAGTATTTT,CASSYSFDTQYF,12,TRBV19,-,TRBJ2-3,-
TGTGCCAGTAGTACTCCCTCTTTCGGAGGGACTAATGAAAAACTGTTTTTT,CASSTPSFGGTNEKLFF,17,TRBV19,-,TRBJ1-4,-
TGTGCCAGCGCGACTAGTATATTTCAAGAGACCCAGTACTTC,CASATSIFQETQYF,14,TRBV28,-,TRBJ2-5,-
TGTGCCAGCAGCCCTAGCGGGAGTTACAATGAGCAGTTCTTC,CASSPSGSYNEQFF,14,TRBV11-2,TRBD2,TRBJ2-1,-
TGTGCCAGCAGCGTAGATGGGGGAGGGTATGCCGGGGAGCTGTTTTTT,CASSVDGGGYAGELFF,16,TRBV9,TRBD2,TRBJ2-2,-
TGTGCCAGCAGCCAAGGCGGGGGTCCTAATCAGCCCCAGCATTTT,CASSQGGGPNQPQHF,15,TRBV3-1/TRBV3-2,-,TRBJ1-5,-
TGCGCCAGCAGCCAAGATCGAGATAGCGGGAATACAGATACGCAGTATTTT,CASSQDRDSGNTDTQYF,17,TRBV4-1,TRBD2,TRBJ2-3,-
TGTGCCAGCAGCTTGGGGGACTTTAACTATGGCTACACCTTC,CASSLGDFNYGYTF,14,TRBV5-6,-,TRBJ1-2,-
TGTGCCAGCAGCTTAATACGGGGGGGCACAGATACGCAGTATTTT,CASSLIRGGTDTQYF,15,TRBV7-7,TRBD2,TRBJ2-3,-
TGTGCCTGGAGCACAGGGGCGTTACGCAAAGCTTTCTTT,CAWSTGALRKAFF,13,TRBV30,TRBD1,TRBJ1-1,-
TGTGCCACCAACCTACTAGCGGGAAAAGAGCAGTTCTTC,CATNLLAGKEQFF,13,TRBV27,TRBD2,TRBJ2-1,-
TGTGCCAGTAGAAGGGGTGGGGGACCCGGTGGGGGCCCTTTTTACAATGAGCAGTTCTTC,CASRRGGGPGGGPFYNEQFF,20,TRBV19,-,TRBJ2-1,once
TGTGCCAGCAGCGTGACAGGGTTCTACGAGCAGTACTTC,CASSVTGFYEQYF,13,TRBV6-5,TRBD1,TRBJ2-7,-
TGTGCCAGCAAAAAACAGGGGAACACCAATCAGCCCCAGCATTTT,CASKKQGNTNQPQHF,15,TRBV2,TRBD1,TRBJ1-5,-
TGTGCCAGCAGGGGAGGGGATACGCAGTATTTT,CASRGGDTQYF,11,TRBV3-1/TRBV3-2,TRBD2,TRBJ2-3,-
TGTGCCAGCAGTTTATTAATCGTACTAGCGGGGGTGGAGACCCAGTACTTC,CASSLLIVLAGVETQYF,17,TRBV28,TRBD2,TRBJ2-5,once
TGTGCCACCAGTGATTGGGGGGGGCATGGCTACACCTTC,CATSDWGGHGYTF,13,TRBV24-1,-,TRBJ1-2,-
TGTGCCAGCCGCTTGACATCTGGCAGCTATGGCTACACCTTC,CASRLTSGSYGYTF,14,TRBV11-2,-,TRBJ1-2,-
TGTGCCAGCAGTGAACCTGACAGGGGGTTGGGAGAAGCTTTCTTT,CASSEPDRGLGEAFF,15,TRBV25-1,TRBD1,TRBJ1-1,-
TGTGCCAGTAGTGGGCTCGCGGGAGATGAGCAGTTCTTC,CASSGLAGDEQFF,13,TRBV19,TRBD2,TRBJ2-1,-
TGTGCCACCCCGAGGGAGGCCACAGATACGCAGTATTTT,CATPREATDTQYF,13,TRBV24-1,-,TRBJ2-3,-
TGCGCCAGCAGCCAAGATTACAGGGGAGATAATTCACCCCTCCACTTT,CASSQDYRGDNSPLHF,16,TRBV4-3,TRBD1,TRBJ1-6,-
TGTGCCAGCAACCAAAGGACAGAGAATTCACCCCTCCACTTT,CASNQRTENSPLHF,14,TRBV3-1/TRBV3-2,-,TRBJ1-6,-
TGTGCCAGCAGCCAAGAGAGAGATGGTGGAAACACCATATATTTT,CASSQERDGGNTIYF,15,TRBV4-2,-,TRBJ1-3,-